Described below is a single T cell receptor beta chain sequence and its context. Generated by immunoSEQ multiplex PCR, the TCRdb table keeps only in-frame clones and is missing some. The profile shows approximately 200,000 clones, 70% to 80% of them singletons. Unmatched junction bases numbered 9, after V lost 3 bases and J lost 4 bases. Looked up from germline, CDR1 is MNHNS and CDR2 is SASEGT. CDR3 length: 17 residues. The data derive from a study of blood T cell repertoires in COVID-19. Study-level information: T cells, B-cell-depleted T cells, or PBMCs supplied cDNA or gDNA.

The Seattle site enrolled patients during active infection and followed them longitudinally. The chain combines TRBV6-1 with TRBJ2-1; 10 bases line up with TRBD2. The source of this sequence is a woman aged 40 to 55 with COVID-19, enrolled during active disease. The sample taken for sequencing was peripheral blood. The CDR3 spells CASSEAGLATLYNEQFF. The CDR3, as DNA: TGTGCCAGCAGTGAGGCGGGACTAGCGACTTTGTACAATGAGCAGTTCTTC.